The next 12 T cell receptor beta chains were all read from a single sample in a study of shared clonotypes between healthy human individuals. CD45RO-negative CD8 cells positively selected for CCR7 made up the naive population, which excluded terminally differentiated effector memory CD45RA+ cells. Assay: immunoSEQ multiplex PCR; the TCRdb copy retains only in-frame clones and omits some. This table holds 630,000 or so clones, roughly 98% found once. Input material: naive CD8+ T cells sorted from blood. All receptors come from a man aged 25 to 40 in good health.

The rearrangement joins TRBV18 to TRBJ2-7; D remains ambiguous. This CDR3 is built from 13 residues. Germline V gene data show CDR1 as KGHSH and CDR2 as LQKENI. The ends were cut back, 4 bases at V and 2 bases at J, with 9 bases in the middle. The chain's CDR3 is CASSLPRTYEQYF. The CDR3 coding sequence is TGTGCCAGCTCACTACCCCGGACCTACGAGCAGTACTTC. Based on the CDR3 plus reference TRBV18 and TRBJ2-7, the full variable domain is NAGVMQNPRHLVRRRGQEARLRCSPMKGHSHVYWYRQLPEEGLKFMVYLQKENIIDESGMPKERFSAEFPKEGPSILRIQQVVRGDSAAYFCASSLPRTYEQYFGPGTRLTVT.

The chain recombines TRBV6-6 with TRBJ1-5; 8 nucleotides match TRBD1. The CDR3 sequence is 16 residues long. Germline-derived CDR1 and CDR2 are MNHNY and SVGAGI (reference sequence). Trimming removed 7 bases from V and 0 bases from J; junction bases left unmatched: 8. This CDR3 reads CASNQGAVGSNQPQHF. The CDR3 DNA reads TGTGCCAGCAATCAGGGGGCAGTTGGTAGCAATCAGCCCCAGCATTTT.

The chain links TRBV19 to TRBJ1-1, with 7 bases fitting TRBD1. This CDR3 region has 12 residues. Looked up from germline, CDR1 is LNHDA and CDR2 is SQIVND (reference sequence). The trim removed 9 bases at V and 5 bases at J, leaving 6 bases unmatched. CDR3 residues: CASRQGGTEAFF. The CDR3 bases are TGTGCCAGCAGACAGGGAGGGACTGAAGCTTTCTTT.

The rearrangement links TRBV7-9 to TRBJ2-3; 7 bases fit TRBD2. Unmatched junction bases numbered 12, after V lost 3 bases and J lost 6 bases. Germline V gives CDR1 SEHNR, CDR2 FQNEAQ (reference sequence). This CDR3 has 16 amino acids. The CDR3 loop is CASSLVAGERRDTQYF. CDR3 bases: TGTGCCAGCAGCTTGGTCGCGGGAGAGCGTAGGGATACGCAGTATTTT. The full variable domain, its missing parts supplied by reference TRBV7-9 and TRBJ2-3, is DTGVSQNPRHKITKRGQNVTFRCDPISEHNRLYWYRQTLGQGPEFLTYFQNEAQLEKSRLLSDRFSAERPKGSFSTLEIQRTEQGDSAMYLCASSLVAGERRDTQYFGPGTRLTVL.

The V and J genes are TRBV30 and TRBJ2-7; D unclear. This CDR3 is 12 amino acids long. Germline CDR1 GTSNPN, CDR2 SVGIG (reference sequence). The ends were cut back, 0 bases at V and 0 bases at J, with 3 bases in the middle. The CDR3 sequence: CAWSVSSYEQYF. The DNA of the CDR3 is TGTGCCTGGAGTGTCTCCTCCTACGAGCAGTACTTC.

The chain joins TRBV18 to TRBJ2-5; 9 bases agree with TRBD1. Germline lookup yields CDR1 KGHSH and CDR2 LQKENI. V was pared by 2 bases and J by 3 bases, with 7 bases of the junction left unmatched. This CDR3 has 16 amino acids. The CDR3 nucleotides are TGTGCCAGCTCACCATGGCTGGGACAGGGTGAAGAGACCCAGTACTTC. Its translation is CASSPWLGQGEETQYF.

This clone was seen only once. The chain recombines TRBV6-6 with TRBJ2-5; D remains ambiguous. This CDR3 is built from 14 residues. The V end was cut by 2 bases, the J end by 2 bases, with 9 bases between. Germline CDR1 and CDR2: MNHNY and SVGAGI (reference sequence). Written as DNA, the CDR3 is TGTGCCAGCAGTTACCGAGGACGGCAAGAGACCCAGTACTTC. This encodes CASSYRGRQETQYF.

The chain has TRBV7-3 and TRBJ2-2; TRBD1 aligns across 10 bases. Germline lookup yields CDR1 SGHTA and CDR2 FQGTGA. The CDR3 covers 17 residues. V shed 4 bases and J 5 bases; nucleotides not matched to a gene: 10. In DNA form, the CDR3 reads TGTGCCAGCAGCTCGGAGCCGGGACAGGGGTTTACCGGGGAGCTGTTTTTT. Translation: CASSSEPGQGFTGELFF.

The V gene is TRBV4-3, the J gene TRBJ2-7; 7 positions agree with TRBD1. Germline V gene lookup returns CDR1 LGHNA and CDR2 YSLEER. The trim removed 4 bases at V and 3 bases at J, leaving 9 bases unmatched. This CDR3 contains 15 residues. The CDR3 coding sequence is TGCGCCAGCAGCCTCTGGCCAGGGGGATTCTACGAGCAGTACTTC. It is translated as CASSLWPGGFYEQYF.

The chain uses TRBV7-7 and TRBJ2-1, with 11 bases identical to TRBD2. With V trimmed by 5 bases and J by 0 bases, 3 bases remained unmatched. Germline V gene lookup returns CDR1 SSHAT and CDR2 FNYEAQ (reference sequence). This CDR3 has 16 amino acids. CDR3 sequence (DNA): TGTGCCAGCAGCACGGGACTAGCGGACTCCTACAATGAGCAGTTCTTC. Its translation: CASSTGLADSYNEQFF.

The chain joins TRBV18 to TRBJ2-7; either TRBD1 or TRBD2 may supply D (6 bases each). In germline, CDR1 is KGHSH, CDR2 LQKENI. The CDR3 runs 18 residues. V lost 3 bases to trimming and J lost 3 bases, with 24 bases between them. DNA for the CDR3: TGTGCCAGCTCACCGGATAGGGGGGCGGGGATAACTGTCTACGAGCAGTACTTC. This codes for CASSPDRGAGITVYEQYF.

The chain recombines TRBV6-6 with TRBJ2-2, with no clear D. The CDR3 runs 13 residues. Germline V gene lookup returns CDR1 MNHNY and CDR2 SVGAGI (reference sequence). V was cut by 7 bases and J by 4 bases, with 10 bases left in between. The CDR3 nucleotides read TGTGCCAGCAATTTACCTCCCACCGGGGAGCTGTTTTTT. It translates to CASNLPPTGELFF.